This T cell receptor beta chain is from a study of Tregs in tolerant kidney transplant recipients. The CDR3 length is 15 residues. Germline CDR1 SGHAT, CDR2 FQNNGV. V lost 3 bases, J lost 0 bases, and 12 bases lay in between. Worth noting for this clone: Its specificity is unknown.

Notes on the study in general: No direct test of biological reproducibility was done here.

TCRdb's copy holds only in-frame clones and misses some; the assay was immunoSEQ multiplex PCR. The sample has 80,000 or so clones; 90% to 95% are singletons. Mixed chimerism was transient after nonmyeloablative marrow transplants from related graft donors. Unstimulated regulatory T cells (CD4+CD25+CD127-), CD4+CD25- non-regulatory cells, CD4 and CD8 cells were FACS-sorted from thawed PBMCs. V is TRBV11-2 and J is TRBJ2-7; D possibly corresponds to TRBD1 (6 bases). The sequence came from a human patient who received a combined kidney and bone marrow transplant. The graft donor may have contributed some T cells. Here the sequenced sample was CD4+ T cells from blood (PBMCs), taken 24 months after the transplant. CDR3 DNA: TGTGCCAGCAGCTTGGATGGACAGTCCTCCTACGAGCAGTACTTC. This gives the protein CASSLDGQSSYEQYF.